Presented here are 29 T cell receptor beta chains from one specimen sequenced in a study of early T cells in non-severe SARS-CoV-2 infection. Via MiXCR, TCRdb re-called the 5' RACE reads, giving one row per CDR3 protein. The profile shows fewer than 85,000 distinct CDR3 sequences, about 14% of them singletons. Sequences were derived from whole blood, sampled at baseline. The receptors were gathered from an adult who was a healthcare worker with PCR-confirmed SARS-CoV-2 infection or an uninfected control (not recorded which).

Ten or more counts support this clonotype. The junction departs from germline at one end; a sequencing error may be responsible. V usage is TRBV25-1 and J usage is TRBJ2-2; either TRBD1 or TRBD2 may fit D (5 bases each). This CDR3 spans 14 amino acids. Germline CDR1 and CDR2: MGHDK and SYGVNS. The CDR3 DNA reads as TGTGCCAGCGGTGACAGACTAAACACCGGGGAGCTGTTTTTT. Amino acids: CASGDRLNTGELFF.

This clonotype was picked up a small number of times. The J gene is TRBJ2-7, the V gene TRBV18; D is uncertain. With 5 bases removed from V and 4 bases from J, the gap between germline ends came to 9 bases. Germline V gene sequence: CDR1 KGHSH, CDR2 LQKENI. This CDR3 contains 12 residues. The CDR3: CASSVDLYEQYF. In DNA form, the CDR3 reads TGTGCCAGCTCAGTGGACCTTTACGAGCAGTACTTC.

The chain recombines TRBV29-1 with TRBJ1-1; D call uncertain. Germline loops: CDR1 SQVTM, CDR2 ANQGSEA. V was pared by 4 bases and J by 1 base, with 10 bases between. The CDR3 contains 13 residues. The CDR3 nucleotides read TGCAGCGTTGCTACCAGACGGAACACTGAAGCTTTCTTT. It is translated as CSVATRRNTEAFF.

V usage is TRBV7-6 and J usage is TRBJ2-3; 9 nucleotides align to TRBD2. The V gene end was trimmed by 1 base and the J gene end by 4 bases; junction bases not matched to a gene: 6. Looked up from germline, CDR1 is SGHVS and CDR2 is FNYEAQ. The CDR3 covers 16 residues. The DNA for the CDR3 is TGTGCCAGCAGCTTAGTGGTAGCGGGAGTTGCAGATACGCAGTATTTT. Translated: CASSLVVAGVADTQYF.

This clonotype has a handful of counts. The rearrangement uses TRBV11-3 and TRBJ2-3, with a weak D call TRBD2 (6 bases). CDR1 is SGHNT and CDR2 is YENEEA in the germline V gene. CDR3 size: 16 residues. The germline V and J ends were trimmed by 1 base and 2 bases, with 13 bases remaining between them. CDR3 region: CASSLGGVRFTDTQYF. CDR3 DNA sequence: TGTGCCAGCAGCTTAGGGGGGGTCCGTTTCACAGATACGCAGTATTTT.

The chain is built from TRBV7-9 and TRBJ2-7; unclear D gene. Per germline, CDR1 SEHNR and CDR2 FQNEAQ (reference sequence). The CDR3 extends over 16 amino acids. The V and J ends lost 4 bases and 0 bases respectively, with 16 bases between them. CDR3 in amino acids: CASSSSQIRNSYEQYF. The CDR3 nucleotides are TGTGCCAGCAGCTCCTCCCAGATTAGAAACTCCTACGAGCAGTACTTC.

By frequency in the sample, this clonotype is medium-sized. V usage is TRBV3-1 and J usage is TRBJ2-2; 8 nucleotides align to TRBD1. Per germline, CDR1 LGHDT and CDR2 YNNKEL (reference sequence). The V and J ends lost 4 bases and 3 bases, in that order; junction bases with no gene match: 7. The CDR3 loop spans 16 amino acids. The CDR3 spells CASSPQGGVYTGELFF. DNA of the CDR3: TGTGCCAGCAGCCCACAGGGGGGAGTGTACACCGGGGAGCTGTTTTTT.

The J gene is TRBJ2-7, the V gene TRBV18; TRBD1 matches 8 bases. Trimming cost V 5 bases and J 2 bases; bases outside gene matches: 5. Germline CDR1 is KGHSH and CDR2 is LQKENI. This CDR3 is 14 amino acids long. The CDR3 region is CASSTGTGTYEQYF. The CDR3 nucleotides are TGTGCCAGCTCAACCGGGACAGGAACCTACGAGCAGTACTTC.

The V call is TRBV28, the J call TRBJ2-1; no clear D. Trimming took off 7 bases at V and 4 bases at J, with 8 bases between the two ends. The CDR3 contains 12 residues. Germline CDR1 and CDR2: MDHEN and SYDVKM. For the CDR3, the DNA is TGTGCCAGCACAAGAATTTACAATGAGCAGTTCTTC. Encoded protein: CASTRIYNEQFF.

This clonotype was observed a handful of times. This rearrangement joins TRBV7-3 to TRBJ2-4; maybe TRBD2 (5 bases). V shed 2 bases and J shed 8 bases, with 10 bases lying between them. CDR3 length: 13 amino acids. Looked up from germline, CDR1 is SGHTA and CDR2 is FQGTGA. The CDR3 DNA sequence: TGTGCCAGCAGCTTATTAGAGGGAGACATTCAGTACTTC. Translated, it gives CASSLLEGDIQYF.

This clonotype was observed a few times. The chain couples TRBV5-4 to TRBJ2-1; 8 bases agree with TRBD1. The J segment lost 2 bases and the V segment lost 5 bases, leaving 15 bases of the junction unmatched. The CDR3 spans 18 residues. Germline values: CDR1 SGHNT, CDR2 YYREEE (reference sequence). Written as DNA, the CDR3 is TGTGCCAGCAGACCCCGGTTAGGACAGGGATCGACCTACAATGAGCAGTTCTTC. It yields the protein CASRPRLGQGSTYNEQFF.

The chain couples TRBV6-1 to TRBJ2-1; 9 positions match TRBD1. This CDR3 is 19 amino acids long. Germline-derived CDR1 and CDR2 are MNHNS and SASEGT. V trimming: 4 bases; J trimming: 0 bases; junction bases outside the gene matches: 13. CDR3 sequence (DNA): TGTGCCAGCAGTGGCCGGGACAGGGTGTCGGGGATCTCCTACAATGAGCAGTTCTTC. It specifies CASSGRDRVSGISYNEQFF.

This chain links TRBV7-9 with TRBJ1-4, with TRBD1 matching over 8 bases. Germline CDR1 reads SEHNR; CDR2 reads FQNEAQ (reference sequence). V was clipped by 5 bases and J by 4 bases; unmatched bases: 9. The CDR3 is made up of 16 amino acids. CDR3 amino acids: CASSPYDDRGNEKLFF. The DNA for the CDR3 is TGTGCCAGCAGCCCCTACGACGACAGGGGTAATGAAAAACTGTTTTTT.

This clonotype showed up just a few times. The CDR3 nucleotides read TGTGCCAGCAGCTCAGGACAGGGGAACACTGAAGCTTTCTTT. This codes for CASSSGQGNTEAFF. The chain joins TRBV7-6 to TRBJ1-1; 8 nucleotides align to TRBD1. The CDR3 sequence is 14 residues long. V gave up 4 bases and J gave up 1 base; unmatched junction bases: 2. Looked up from germline, CDR1 is SGHVS and CDR2 is FNYEAQ.

The chain joins TRBV11-1 to TRBJ1-1; possible D gene TRBD1, 5 bases. Per the germline V gene, CDR1 is SGHAT and CDR2 is FQDESV (reference sequence). Trimming left V 5 bases short and J 8 bases short, with 15 bases between. The CDR3 sequence is 13 residues long. The CDR3 here is CASSLFRREEAFF. The CDR3, as DNA: TGTGCCAGCAGCCTGTTTCGCAGGGAGGAAGCTTTCTTT.

The table lists this clonotype with many counts. The chain joins TRBV7-9 to TRBJ1-5; no clear D gene. CDR1 SEHNR and CDR2 FQNEAQ come from the germline V gene (reference sequence). Trimming took 7 bases from V and 3 from J, leaving 16 bases between them. This CDR3 region has 15 residues. The CDR3 is CASTPPGANNQPQHF. As DNA, the CDR3 is TGTGCCAGCACCCCCCCGGGAGCCAACAATCAGCCCCAGCATTTT.

V and J are TRBV11-2 and TRBJ2-1, with D unresolved. The CDR3 is made up of 13 amino acids. The V end was cut by 7 bases, the J end by 6 bases, with 13 bases between. Germline lookup yields CDR1 SGHAT and CDR2 FQNNGV. The CDR3, as DNA: TGTGCCAGCACCCAAGCCCCGGTCAATGAGCAGTTCTTC. It yields the protein CASTQAPVNEQFF.

This clonotype was seen only a few times. The chain links TRBV24-1 to TRBJ2-2; D is undetermined. V gave up 11 bases and J gave up 7 bases, with 10 bases separating them. Germline CDR1 and CDR2: KGHDR and SFDVKD. The CDR3 is 11 amino acids. CDR3 residues: CAIPRLGELFF. CDR3 sequence (DNA): TGTGCCATCCCCAGGCTCGGGGAGCTGTTTTTT.

CDR3 sequence: CASSERRVGRVIYNEQFF. The CDR3 DNA reads as TGTGCCAGCAGTGAACGTCGAGTGGGCAGGGTAATCTACAATGAGCAGTTCTTC. The chain combines TRBV6-1 with TRBJ2-1, with D possibly being TRBD1 (5 bases). The CDR3 has 18 residues. CDR1 and CDR2 from the germline V gene are MNHNS and SASEGT. V was cut by 2 bases and J by 3 bases, with 20 bases left in between.

There are many counts of this clonotype. The chain joins TRBV7-9 to TRBJ2-7; TRBD1 agrees at 7 bases. The germline V gene has CDR1 SEHNR and CDR2 FQNEAQ (reference sequence). Germline trimming cut 5 bases from V and 2 bases from J; bases unmatched to any gene: 9. CDR3 length equals 15 residues. CDR3 protein: CASSPGTATTYEQYF. The CDR3, as DNA: TGTGCCAGCAGCCCAGGGACAGCCACCACCTACGAGCAGTACTTC.

This clonotype showed up just a few times. The J gene is TRBJ2-3, the V gene TRBV13; TRBD2 is a possible D gene (5 bases). Germline lookup yields CDR1 PRHDT and CDR2 FYEKMQ (reference sequence). CDR3 length equals 18 residues. The ends were cut back, 4 bases at V and 2 bases at J, with 22 bases in the middle. The CDR3 DNA sequence: TGTGCCAGCAGCTCAAGCCTACTAGATGGGGTGCCCACAGATACGCAGTATTTT. Translation: CASSSSLLDGVPTDTQYF.

This chain links TRBV6-4 with TRBJ1-5, with 7 bases identical to TRBD1. V lost 5 bases, J lost 3 bases, and 10 bases stayed unmatched. CDR3 size: 16 residues. Germline V lookup: CDR1 MRHNA, CDR2 SNTAGT. Written as DNA, the CDR3 is TGTGCCAGCAGTCCCAAGCGACAGGGTTTCAATCAGCCCCAGCATTTT. Its translation is CASSPKRQGFNQPQHF.

This clonotype turned up a few times. This chain joins TRBV20-1 and TRBJ2-3; perhaps D is TRBD1 or TRBD2 (5 bases each). Germline V gene data show CDR1 as DFQATT and CDR2 as SNEGSKA (reference sequence). CDR3 length equals 15 residues. V shed 6 bases and J shed 2 bases, with 18 bases lying between them. The CDR3 region is CSAWDGSHPTDTQYF. The CDR3 region has the DNA TGCAGTGCCTGGGACGGTTCCCACCCCACAGATACGCAGTATTTT.

This clonotype appeared many times. The chain is built from TRBV25-1 and TRBJ2-7; 8 nucleotides line up with TRBD2. Trimming cost V 8 bases and J 0 bases; bases outside gene matches: 12. The length of the CDR3 is 16 residues. The V gene's germline CDR1 is MGHDK and CDR2 SYGVNS. CDR3 loop: CASLTFLAGISYEQYF. The CDR3 region has the DNA TGTGCCAGCCTCACCTTTTTAGCGGGAATCTCCTACGAGCAGTACTTC.

CDR3 sequence (DNA): TGTGCCAGCAGCCTCTACCGGGACAGGTCCGGGGAGCTGTTTTTT. The encoded protein is CASSLYRDRSGELFF. The genes are TRBV7-2 and TRBJ2-2; 8 positions match TRBD1. CDR1 SGHTA and CDR2 FQGNSA come from the germline V gene. The CDR3 totals 15 residues. Trimming removed 5 bases from V and 6 bases from J; junction bases left unmatched: 8.

This rearrangement joins TRBV4-2 to TRBJ2-4; the D gene is possibly TRBD2 (5 bases). The CDR3 has 15 amino acids. Germline-derived CDR1 and CDR2 are LGHNA and YNFKEQ. The germline V and J ends were trimmed by 1 base and 8 bases, with 15 bases remaining between them. CDR3: CASSQVGFSGDIQYF. The CDR3 nucleotides are TGTGCCAGCAGCCAAGTCGGCTTCTCCGGGGACATTCAGTACTTC.

This clonotype has only a few counts. The gene calls are TRBV18 and TRBJ2-3; a possible D gene is TRBD1 (6 bases). The length of the CDR3 is 14 residues. The germline gives CDR1 KGHSH, CDR2 LQKENI. V lost 6 bases and J 4 bases, leaving 14 bases between the germline ends. The CDR3 DNA reads TGTGCCAGCTCGCAAAGTGGACAGTCAGATACGCAGTATTTT. The encoded protein is CASSQSGQSDTQYF.

This clonotype was counted between two and nine times. The chain recombines TRBV2 with TRBJ2-7, with 11 bases identical to TRBD2. Losses at the gene ends were 6 bases for V and 5 bases for J; bases not matched to a gene: 6. The CDR3 runs to 14 residues. Germline CDR1 SNHLY, CDR2 FYNNEI. The CDR3 reads CASRKLAGADEQYF. The CDR3 coding sequence is TGTGCCAGCAGGAAACTAGCGGGAGCAGACGAGCAGTACTTC.

In this sample, this clonotype turned up many times. The chain combines TRBV28 with TRBJ2-1, with TRBD1 identical over 12 bases. The length of the CDR3 is 16 residues. Germline V gives CDR1 MDHEN, CDR2 SYDVKM. V lost 6 bases to trimming and J lost 7 bases; unmatched junction nucleotides: 10. The DNA for the CDR3 is TGTGCCAGCAGCCCGGCCGGGACAGGGGGCGAGAATGAGCAGTTCTTC. Its translation is CASSPAGTGGENEQFF.